These 13 T cell receptor beta chains originate from one sample sequenced in a study of post-analysis software for immune sequencing data. Study findings and constraints: Controls had lower frequencies than patients of 4 or 5 TRBV segments, which included TRBV5-6, TRBV5-1 and TRBV20-1.

Their antigens remain unidentified. Carried by the TCR beta cDNA libraries were unique molecular identifiers. TCRdb reprocessed the PCR reads with MiXCR, giving one entry per CDR3 protein. The data hold roughly 730,000 distinct CDR3 sequences, with 30% observed a single time. Material for sequencing was blood. Receptors originate from a girl between 5 and 17 years old with multiple sclerosis.

The chain is built from TRBV29-1 and TRBJ2-5, with 11 bases lining up with TRBD1. J was trimmed by 4 bases and V by 3 bases; bases with no gene match: 4. The CDR3 sequence is 14 residues long. Germline V gene data show CDR1 as SQVTM and CDR2 as ANQGSEA. The CDR3 here is CSVEDRGRGETQYF. In nucleotides, the CDR3 is TGCAGCGTTGAGGACAGGGGGCGAGGAGAGACCCAGTACTTC.

This clonotype has only a few counts. The chain has TRBV10-3 and TRBJ1-5; 10 bases fit TRBD1. This CDR3 comprises 17 residues. Germline V gene sequence: CDR1 ENHRY, CDR2 SYGVKD. Trimming cost V 0 bases and J 5 bases; bases outside gene matches: 7. In DNA, the CDR3 is TGTGCCATCAGTGAGTCTACTCCGGGACAGGGGCATCAGCCCCAGCATTTT. This codes for CAISESTPGQGHQPQHF.

The chain carries TRBV5-8 and TRBJ1-2; 9 positions match TRBD1. CDR1 is SGHTS, CDR2 YDEGEE, per germline. V lost 10 bases and J lost 6; bases outside the gene matches: 13. CDR3 length equals 14 residues. The CDR3 DNA sequence: TGTGCCGGCTGGCGAGGGACAGGGATCAATGGCTACACCTTC. This sequence encodes CAGWRGTGINGYTF.

Comments on this clonotype: One end of the junction fails to match germline, which may point to a read error. The gene calls are TRBV20-1 and TRBJ1-5, with D possibly matching TRBD1 (5 bases). The CDR3 consists of 15 residues. Germline V CDR1 and CDR2: DFQATT, SNEGSKA (reference sequence). CDR3: CSARDAGTENQPPHF. The CDR3 coding sequence is TGCAGTGCTAGAGATGCCGGGACTGAAAATCAGCCCCCGCATTTT.

This clonotype was seen a handful of times. This chain links TRBV6-2 or TRBV6-3 with TRBJ2-7, with D unresolved. The V end lost 7 bases, the J end lost 10 bases, and 17 bases lay between the germline ends. The length of the CDR3 is 12 residues. Germline CDR1 reads MNHEY; CDR2 reads SVGEGT. The chain's CDR3 is CASTKPDDAQYF. The CDR3 DNA is TGTGCCAGCACAAAACCTGATGATGCCCAGTACTTC.

The chain uses TRBV4-1 and TRBJ1-1; a weak D match, TRBD1 (5 bases). The CDR3 loop spans 13 amino acids. CDR1 and CDR2 (germline): MGHRA, YSYEKL. V was cut by 2 bases and J by 7 bases, with 11 bases left in between. CDR3: CASSQWEGYEAFF. In DNA form, the CDR3 reads TGCGCCAGCAGCCAATGGGAGGGGTATGAAGCTTTCTTT.

J is TRBJ2-1 and V is TRBV5-1, with 14 positions matching TRBD2. Germline V lookup: CDR1 SGHRS, CDR2 YFSETQ. V lost 3 bases, J lost 4 bases, and 9 bases stayed unmatched. The CDR3 consists of 18 residues. The CDR3 DNA reads TGCGCCAGCAGCTCTGGGCTGGGACTAGCGGGGGAGTACAATGAGCAGTTCTTC. Translated, it gives CASSSGLGLAGEYNEQFF.

In the case of this clonotype: A read error may account for a junction end that differs from germline. The chain has TRBV4-3 and TRBJ2-1; D not certain. CDR3 length: 16 residues. Germline CDR1 and CDR2: LGHNA and YSLEER. The CDR3: CTSSQEVRSSYNEQFF. The CDR3 DNA follows: TGCACCAGCAGCCAAGAGGTGCGGAGCTCCTACAATGAGCAGTTCTTC.

The CDR3 spells CRATGLAGDRNEQYF. In nucleotides, the CDR3 is TGCAGAGCCACCGGACTAGCGGGAGATCGGAACGAGCAGTACTTC. The chain uses TRBV20-1 and TRBJ2-5; 13 bases are a match to TRBD2. The assigned J gene may be wrong: the sequence end matches TRBJ2-7 better. The CDR3 extends over 15 amino acids. Germline values: CDR1 DFQATT, CDR2 SNEGSKA (reference sequence).

The chain uses TRBV6-2 or TRBV6-3 and TRBJ2-3, with D possibly being TRBD2 (6 bases). The CDR3 totals 18 residues. In germline, CDR1 is MNHEY, CDR2 SVGEGT. Trimming cost V 5 bases and J 2 bases, with 23 bases left between them. The CDR3 loop is CASSRQGTMEGYTDTQYF. The CDR3 bases are TGTGCCAGCAGTAGGCAGGGAACGATGGAGGGATACACAGATACGCAGTATTTT.

This clonotype was picked up a small number of times. This sequence joins TRBV20-1 and TRBJ2-3, with a tentative D call TRBD2 (6 bases). The CDR3 sequence is 15 residues long. The germline CDR1 and CDR2 sequences are DFQATT and SNEGSKA (reference sequence). The ends were cut back, 1 base at V and 2 bases at J, with 13 bases in the middle. The CDR3 sequence: CSARVRGSTTDTQYF. CDR3 DNA sequence: TGCAGTGCTAGAGTACGGGGGAGTACCACAGATACGCAGTATTTT.

The J gene is TRBJ2-7, the V gene TRBV6-5; the D gene is possibly TRBD1 (5 bases). Germline CDR1 reads MNHEY; CDR2 reads SVGAGI. Trimming cost V 0 bases and J 0 bases, with 9 bases left between them. The CDR3 extends over 15 amino acids. CDR3: CASSYSFTGSYEQYF. The CDR3 nucleotides read TGTGCCAGCAGTTACTCCTTCACAGGCTCCTACGAGCAGTACTTC.

This clonotype has a single count. The chain uses TRBV25-1 and TRBJ2-1; D unresolved. The CDR3 runs to 14 residues. The V end was cut by 1 base, the J end by 12 bases, with 16 bases between. Germline-derived CDR1 and CDR2 are MGHDK and SYGVNS. Written as DNA, the CDR3 is TGTGCCAGCAGTGAATTTTCAGAAGCTCGTGGGCAGTTCTTC. Translation gives CASSEFSEARGQFF.